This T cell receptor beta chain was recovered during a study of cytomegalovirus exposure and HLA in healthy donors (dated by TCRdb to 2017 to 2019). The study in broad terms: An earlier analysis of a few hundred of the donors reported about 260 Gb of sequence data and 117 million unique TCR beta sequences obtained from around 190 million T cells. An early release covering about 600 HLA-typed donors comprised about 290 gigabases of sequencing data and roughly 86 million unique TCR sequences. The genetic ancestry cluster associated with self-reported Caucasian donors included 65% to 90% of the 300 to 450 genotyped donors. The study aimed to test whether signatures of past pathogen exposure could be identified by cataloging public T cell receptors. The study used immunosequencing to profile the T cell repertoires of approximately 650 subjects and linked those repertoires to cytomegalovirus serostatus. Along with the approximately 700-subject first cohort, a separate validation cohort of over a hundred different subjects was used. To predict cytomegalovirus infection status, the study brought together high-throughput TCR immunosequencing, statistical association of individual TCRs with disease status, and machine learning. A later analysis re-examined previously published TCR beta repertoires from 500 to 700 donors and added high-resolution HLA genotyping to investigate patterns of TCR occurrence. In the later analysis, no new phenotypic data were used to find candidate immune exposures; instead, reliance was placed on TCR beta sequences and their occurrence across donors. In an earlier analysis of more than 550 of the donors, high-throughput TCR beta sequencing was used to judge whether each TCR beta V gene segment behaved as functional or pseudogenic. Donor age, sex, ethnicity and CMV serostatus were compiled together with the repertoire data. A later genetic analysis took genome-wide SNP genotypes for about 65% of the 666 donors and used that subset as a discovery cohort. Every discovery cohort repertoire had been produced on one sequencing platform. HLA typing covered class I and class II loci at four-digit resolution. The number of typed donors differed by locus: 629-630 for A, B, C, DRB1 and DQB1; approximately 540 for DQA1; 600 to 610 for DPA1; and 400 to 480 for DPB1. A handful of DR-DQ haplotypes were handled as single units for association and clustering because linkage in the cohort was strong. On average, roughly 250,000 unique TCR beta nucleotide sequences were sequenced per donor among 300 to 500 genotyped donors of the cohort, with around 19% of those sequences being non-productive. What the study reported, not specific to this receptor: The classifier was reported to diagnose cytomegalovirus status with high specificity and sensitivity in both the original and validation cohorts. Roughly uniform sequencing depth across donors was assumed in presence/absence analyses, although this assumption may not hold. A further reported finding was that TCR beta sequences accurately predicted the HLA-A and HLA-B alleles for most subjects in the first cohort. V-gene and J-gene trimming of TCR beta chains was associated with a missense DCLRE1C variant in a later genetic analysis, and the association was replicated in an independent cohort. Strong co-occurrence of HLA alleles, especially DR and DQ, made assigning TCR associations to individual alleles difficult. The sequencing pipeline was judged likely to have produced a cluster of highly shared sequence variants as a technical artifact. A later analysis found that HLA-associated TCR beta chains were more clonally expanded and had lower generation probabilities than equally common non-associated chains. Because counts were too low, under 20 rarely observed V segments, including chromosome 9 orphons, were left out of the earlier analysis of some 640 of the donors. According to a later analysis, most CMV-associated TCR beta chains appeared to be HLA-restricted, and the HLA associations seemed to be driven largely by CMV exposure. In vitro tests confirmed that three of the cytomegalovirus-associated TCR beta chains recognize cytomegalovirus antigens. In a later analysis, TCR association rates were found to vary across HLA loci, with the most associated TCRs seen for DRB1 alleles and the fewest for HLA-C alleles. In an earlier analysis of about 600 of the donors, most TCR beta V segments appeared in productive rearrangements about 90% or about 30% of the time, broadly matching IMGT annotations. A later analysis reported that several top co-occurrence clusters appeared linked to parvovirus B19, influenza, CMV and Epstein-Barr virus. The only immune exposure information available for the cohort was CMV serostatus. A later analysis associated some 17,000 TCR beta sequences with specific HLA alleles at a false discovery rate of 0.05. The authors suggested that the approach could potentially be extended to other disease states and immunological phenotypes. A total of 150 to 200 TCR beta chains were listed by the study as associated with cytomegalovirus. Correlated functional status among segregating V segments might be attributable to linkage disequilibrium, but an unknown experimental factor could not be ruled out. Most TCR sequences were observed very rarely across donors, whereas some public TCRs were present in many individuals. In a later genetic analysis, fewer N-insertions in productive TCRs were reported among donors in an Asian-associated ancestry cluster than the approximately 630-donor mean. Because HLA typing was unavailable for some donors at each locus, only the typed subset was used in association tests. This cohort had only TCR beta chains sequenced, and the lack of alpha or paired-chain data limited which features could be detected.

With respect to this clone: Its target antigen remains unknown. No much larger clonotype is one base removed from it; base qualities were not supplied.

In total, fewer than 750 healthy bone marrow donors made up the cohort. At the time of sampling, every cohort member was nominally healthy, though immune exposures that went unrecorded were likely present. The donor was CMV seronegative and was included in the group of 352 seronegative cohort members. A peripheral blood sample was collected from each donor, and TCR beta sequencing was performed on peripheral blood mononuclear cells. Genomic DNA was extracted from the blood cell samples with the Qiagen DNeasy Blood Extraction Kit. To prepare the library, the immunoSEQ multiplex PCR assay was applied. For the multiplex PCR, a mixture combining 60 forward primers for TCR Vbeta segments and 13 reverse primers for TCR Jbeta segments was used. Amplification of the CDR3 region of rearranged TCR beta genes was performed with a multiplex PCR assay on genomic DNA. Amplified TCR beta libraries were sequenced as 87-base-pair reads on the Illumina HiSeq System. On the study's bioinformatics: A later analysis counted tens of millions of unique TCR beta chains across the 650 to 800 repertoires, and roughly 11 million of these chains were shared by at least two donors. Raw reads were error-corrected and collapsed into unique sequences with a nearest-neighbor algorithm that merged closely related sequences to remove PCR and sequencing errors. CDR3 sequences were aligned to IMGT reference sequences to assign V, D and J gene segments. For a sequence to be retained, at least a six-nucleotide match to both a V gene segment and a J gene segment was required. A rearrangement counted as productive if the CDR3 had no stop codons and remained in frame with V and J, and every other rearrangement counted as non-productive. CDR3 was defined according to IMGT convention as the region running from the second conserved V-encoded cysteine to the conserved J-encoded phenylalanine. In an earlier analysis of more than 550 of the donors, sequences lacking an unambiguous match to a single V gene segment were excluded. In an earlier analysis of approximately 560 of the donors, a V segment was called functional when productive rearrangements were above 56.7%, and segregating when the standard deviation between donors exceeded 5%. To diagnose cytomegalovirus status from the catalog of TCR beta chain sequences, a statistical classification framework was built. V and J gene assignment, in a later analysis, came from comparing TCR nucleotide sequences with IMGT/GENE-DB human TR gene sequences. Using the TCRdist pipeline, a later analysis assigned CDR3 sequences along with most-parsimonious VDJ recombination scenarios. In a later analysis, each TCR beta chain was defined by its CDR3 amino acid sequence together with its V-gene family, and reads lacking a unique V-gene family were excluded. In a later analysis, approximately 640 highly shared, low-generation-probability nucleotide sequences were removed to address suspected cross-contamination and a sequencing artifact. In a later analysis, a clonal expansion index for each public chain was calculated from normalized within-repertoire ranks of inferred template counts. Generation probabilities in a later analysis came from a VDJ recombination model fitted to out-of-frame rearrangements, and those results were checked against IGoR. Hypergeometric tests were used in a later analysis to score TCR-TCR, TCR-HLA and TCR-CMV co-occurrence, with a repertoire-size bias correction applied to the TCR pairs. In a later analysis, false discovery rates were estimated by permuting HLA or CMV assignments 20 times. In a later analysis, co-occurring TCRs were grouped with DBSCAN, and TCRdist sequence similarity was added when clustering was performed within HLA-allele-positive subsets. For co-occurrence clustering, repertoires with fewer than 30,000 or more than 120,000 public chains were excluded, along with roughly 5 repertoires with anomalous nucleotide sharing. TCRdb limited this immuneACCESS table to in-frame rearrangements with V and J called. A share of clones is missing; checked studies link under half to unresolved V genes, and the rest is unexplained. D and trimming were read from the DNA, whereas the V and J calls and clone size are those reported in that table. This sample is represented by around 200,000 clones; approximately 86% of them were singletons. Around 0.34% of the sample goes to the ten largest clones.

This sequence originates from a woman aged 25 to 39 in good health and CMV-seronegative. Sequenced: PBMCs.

The DNA sequence is given as TGTGCCAGCAGTGCCCCGTCGACTAGCGGGGTCGGGGAGCTGTTTTTT. Its amino acids are CASSAPSTSGVGELFF. The rearrangement combines TRBV6-1 with TRBJ2-2; 11 bases in the junction line up with TRBD2. The germline V gene encodes CDR1 MNHNS and CDR2 SASEGT. From cysteine to phenylalanine, the CDR3 is 16 amino acids long. Of all the DNA, just the CDR3 is kept, 48 bases in frame from base 1. The germline V and J ends show losses of 4 bases and 7 bases respectively, and no gene match explains 8 bases of the junction.